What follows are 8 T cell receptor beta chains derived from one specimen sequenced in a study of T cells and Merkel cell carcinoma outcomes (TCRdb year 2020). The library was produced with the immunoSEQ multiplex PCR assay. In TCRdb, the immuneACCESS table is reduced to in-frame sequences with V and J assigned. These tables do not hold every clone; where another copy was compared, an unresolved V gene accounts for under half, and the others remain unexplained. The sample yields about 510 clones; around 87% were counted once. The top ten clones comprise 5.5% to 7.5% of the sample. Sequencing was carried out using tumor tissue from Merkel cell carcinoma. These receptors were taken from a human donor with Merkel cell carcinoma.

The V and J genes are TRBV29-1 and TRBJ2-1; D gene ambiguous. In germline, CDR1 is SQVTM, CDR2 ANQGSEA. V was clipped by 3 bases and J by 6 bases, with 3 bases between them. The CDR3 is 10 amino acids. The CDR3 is CSVDFNEQFF. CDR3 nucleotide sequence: TGCAGCGTTGACTTCAATGAGCAGTTCTTC.

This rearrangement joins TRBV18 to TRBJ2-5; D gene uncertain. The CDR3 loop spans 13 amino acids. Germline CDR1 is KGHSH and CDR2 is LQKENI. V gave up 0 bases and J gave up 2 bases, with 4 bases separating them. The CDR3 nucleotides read TGTGCCAGCTCACCACCGGAGCAAGAGACCCAGTACTTC. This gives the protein CASSPPEQETQYF.

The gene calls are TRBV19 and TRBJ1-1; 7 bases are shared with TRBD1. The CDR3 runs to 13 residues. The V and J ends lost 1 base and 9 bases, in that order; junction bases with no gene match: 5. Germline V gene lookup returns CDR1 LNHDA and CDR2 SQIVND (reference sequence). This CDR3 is CASSIGGTAKAFF. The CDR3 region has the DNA TGTGCCAGTAGTATAGGGGGGACAGCGAAAGCTTTCTTT.

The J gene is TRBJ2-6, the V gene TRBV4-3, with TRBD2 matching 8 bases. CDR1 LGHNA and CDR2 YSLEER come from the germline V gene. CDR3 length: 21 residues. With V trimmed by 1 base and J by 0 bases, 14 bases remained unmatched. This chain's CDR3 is CASSQVGLAGLILSGANVLTF. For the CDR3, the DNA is TGCGCCAGCAGCCAAGTCGGCCTAGCGGGTTTAATCCTCTCTGGGGCCAACGTCCTGACTTTC.

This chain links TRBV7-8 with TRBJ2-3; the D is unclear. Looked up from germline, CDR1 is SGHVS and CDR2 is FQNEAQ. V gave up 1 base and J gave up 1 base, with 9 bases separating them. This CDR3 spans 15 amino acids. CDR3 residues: CASSLVDGRTDTQYF. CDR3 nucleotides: TGTGCCAGCAGCTTAGTTGACGGCCGCACAGATACGCAGTATTTT.

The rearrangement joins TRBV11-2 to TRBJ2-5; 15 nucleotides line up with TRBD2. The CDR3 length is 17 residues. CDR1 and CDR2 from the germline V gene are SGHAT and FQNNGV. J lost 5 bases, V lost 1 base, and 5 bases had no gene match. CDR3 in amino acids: CASSLGTSGGAAETQYF. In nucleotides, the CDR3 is TGTGCCAGCAGCTTAGGGACTAGCGGGGGGGCGGCGGAGACCCAGTACTTC.

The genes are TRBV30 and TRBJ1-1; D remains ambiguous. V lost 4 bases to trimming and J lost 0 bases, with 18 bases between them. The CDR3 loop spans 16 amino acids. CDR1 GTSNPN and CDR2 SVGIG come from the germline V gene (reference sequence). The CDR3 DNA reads TGTGCCTGGAACCGAGGGATCTCTATTATGAACACTGAAGCTTTCTTT. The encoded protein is CAWNRGISIMNTEAFF.

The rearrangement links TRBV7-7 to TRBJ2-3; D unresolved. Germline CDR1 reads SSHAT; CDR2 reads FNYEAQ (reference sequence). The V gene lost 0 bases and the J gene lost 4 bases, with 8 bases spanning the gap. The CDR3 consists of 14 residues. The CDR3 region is CASSLAGAADTQYF. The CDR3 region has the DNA TGTGCCAGCAGCTTAGCGGGCGCGGCAGATACGCAGTATTTT.